Following are 14 T cell receptor beta chains from one sample sequenced in a study of Graves' ophthalmopathy and Graves' hyperthyroidism listed by TCRdb under 2018. Sequenced using an Illumina HiSeq 2000. TCR beta CDR3 regions were amplified from RNA transcripts for repertoire sequencing. The first round of RT-PCR was done with HTBI primers and the Qiagen OneStep RT-PCR kit, and was followed by a second round of multiplex PCR, then size selection and purification. Clones were called with MiXCR by TCRdb after fastp trimmed the public reads at Q25, and only in-frame beta chains were retained. Every entry covers one CDR3 protein and lists the most common genes and DNA from its rows. The sample includes 350,000 or so distinct CDR3 sequences, with around a sixth observed a single time. The ten largest clones take up over 9% of the sample. The sequenced material came from peripheral blood. All receptors derive from an adult man with Graves' ophthalmopathy.

This clonotype was detected many times. The chain is built from TRBV7-2 and TRBJ1-1; D is uncertain. CDR1 and CDR2 (germline): SGHTA, FQGNSA. Deletions cut 0 bases from V and 2 bases from J, with 13 bases between. The CDR3 covers 16 residues. The CDR3 loop reads CASSLAPLQINTEAFF. CDR3 sequence (DNA): TGTGCCAGCAGCTTAGCTCCTTTACAGATTAACACTGAAGCTTTCTTT.

This clonotype was seen many times. The rearrangement uses TRBV5-1 and TRBJ2-6, with D maybe TRBD2 (5 bases). V dropped 7 bases and J dropped 0 bases, with 14 bases sitting between them. This CDR3 contains 16 residues. The germline V gene has CDR1 SGHRS and CDR2 YFSETQ. Here the CDR3 DNA reads TGCGCCAGCTCACCGAGGGCCTCCTCTGGGGCCAACGTCCTGACTTTC. This sequence encodes CASSPRASSGANVLTF.

DNA of the CDR3: TGTGCCAGCAGTGATACAGGGCGAGCTAACTATGGCTACACCTTC. It yields the protein CASSDTGRANYGYTF. This rearrangement joins TRBV6-1 to TRBJ1-2, with D perhaps TRBD1 (6 bases). The CDR3 runs to 15 residues. Trimming left V 3 bases short and J 0 bases short, with 11 bases between. Germline assignment: CDR1 MNHNS and CDR2 SASEGT.

This clonotype occurred many times. A much more abundant neighbour one base away suggests this may be a read error. The CDR3 end shows no conserved phenylalanine or tryptophan, and so a read error is likely. For the CDR3, the DNA is TGTGCCAGCAGCTTAGTAGCGCACTACGAGCAGTACCTC. This translates into CASSLVAHYEQYL. The chain links TRBV11-2 to TRBJ2-7; a weak D match, TRBD2 (5 bases). This CDR3 region has 13 residues. V was cut by 1 base and J by 3 bases, with 7 bases left in between. Germline assignment: CDR1 SGHAT and CDR2 FQNNGV.

This clonotype was found a few times. The chain couples TRBV19 to TRBJ1-6; D gene uncertain. Germline V CDR1 and CDR2: LNHDA, SQIVND (reference sequence). The CDR3 runs 14 residues. Trimming shortened V by 6 bases and J by 7 bases, and 13 bases separated the two germline ends. CDR3: CASRTTGRNSPLHF. Here the CDR3 DNA reads TGTGCCAGTAGAACGACGGGGAGAAATTCACCCCTCCACTTT.

This clonotype was seen ten or more times. V and J are TRBV19 and TRBJ2-5, with TRBD2 matching over 10 bases. Germline V CDR1 and CDR2: LNHDA, SQIVND (reference sequence). The CDR3 sequence is 15 residues long. The V and J ends lost 7 bases and 4 bases, in that order; junction bases with no gene match: 9. The CDR3 loop is CASKLSGRDRETQYF. The DNA of the CDR3 is TGTGCCAGTAAATTGAGCGGGAGGGACCGAGAGACCCAGTACTTC.

The chain has TRBV6-1 and TRBJ2-7; D may be TRBD1 (6 bases). V lost 1 base and J 2 bases, leaving 6 bases between the germline ends. This CDR3 contains 13 residues. Germline CDR1 and CDR2: MNHNS and SASEGT. The DNA for the CDR3 is TGTGCCAGCAGTGAAGGGGGGCCCTACGAGCAGTACTTC. Translation: CASSEGGPYEQYF.

This clonotype was seen at least ten times. The J gene is TRBJ2-7, the V gene TRBV6-4; D is unclear. The CDR3 is 17 amino acids. Germline lookup yields CDR1 MRHNA and CDR2 SNTAGT. V lost 4 bases to trimming and J lost 0 bases, with 19 bases between them. The CDR3 coding sequence is TGTGCCAGCAGTGCCTGGAGACTGGCCCCCTCCTCCTACGAGCAGTACTTC. Amino acids: CASSAWRLAPSSYEQYF.

This clonotype was counted a few times. V gene TRBV20-1 combines with J gene TRBJ2-2; D is possibly TRBD2 (6 bases). This CDR3 has 14 amino acids. Germline loops: CDR1 DFQATT, CDR2 SNEGSKA (reference sequence). Trimming pared 0 bases from V and 4 bases from J, leaving 9 bases between. The DNA for the CDR3 is TGCAGTGCTAGAGACGGGAGAGTCACCGGGGAGCTGTTTTTT. Translation: CSARDGRVTGELFF.

This clonotype was observed at least ten times. The chain employs TRBV4-1 and TRBJ1-2, with a weak D call TRBD1 (6 bases). Trimming removed 0 bases from V and 11 bases from J, with 13 bases in between. The CDR3 is 13 amino acids. Germline values: CDR1 MGHRA, CDR2 YSYEKL. The CDR3 DNA follows: TGCGCCAGCAGCCAAGAGGGGACAAACGGGTACACCTTC. It is translated as CASSQEGTNGYTF.

This clonotype has a count of ten or more. The chain couples TRBV19 to TRBJ2-7, with D tentatively TRBD1 (5 bases). The CDR3 extends over 15 amino acids. CDR1 LNHDA and CDR2 SQIVND come from the germline V gene (reference sequence). V lost 1 base and J 3 bases, leaving 13 bases between the germline ends. CDR3 coding DNA: TGTGCCAGTAGTATAGCGCAGGGCGAAGGCTACGAGCAGTACTTC. It specifies CASSIAQGEGYEQYF.

As concerns this clonotype: Possible read error: a much larger clone is one base away. The rearrangement uses TRBV15 and TRBJ2-7; 8 bases match TRBD1. J was trimmed by 2 bases and V by 0 bases; bases with no gene match: 12. Germline V CDR1 and CDR2: LNHNV, YYDKDF (reference sequence). CDR3 length: 18 amino acids. The CDR3 DNA reads as TGTGCCACCAGCAGAGATAGTTTGACAGGGGTCATCCCCTACGAGCAGTACTTC. It codes for CATSRDSLTGVIPYEQYF.

This clonotype appeared many times. The chain joins TRBV7-6 to TRBJ1-6; 8 bases fit TRBD1. V trimming: 5 bases; J trimming: 6 bases; junction bases outside the gene matches: 9. CDR1 is SGHVS, CDR2 FNYEAQ, per germline. This CDR3 has 16 residues. CDR3 protein: CASSARQGQGNSPLHF. Here the CDR3 DNA reads TGTGCCAGCAGCGCGCGACAGGGGCAGGGTAATTCACCCCTCCACTTT.

This clonotype was observed many times. This chain connects TRBV15 to TRBJ1-1; no reliable D call. Deletions cut 0 bases from V and 1 base from J, with 3 bases between. Per germline, CDR1 LNHNV and CDR2 YYDKDF (reference sequence). The CDR3 spans 13 residues. CDR3 protein: CATSRERNTEAFF. Here the CDR3 DNA reads TGTGCCACCAGCAGAGAGAGGAACACTGAAGCTTTCTTT.